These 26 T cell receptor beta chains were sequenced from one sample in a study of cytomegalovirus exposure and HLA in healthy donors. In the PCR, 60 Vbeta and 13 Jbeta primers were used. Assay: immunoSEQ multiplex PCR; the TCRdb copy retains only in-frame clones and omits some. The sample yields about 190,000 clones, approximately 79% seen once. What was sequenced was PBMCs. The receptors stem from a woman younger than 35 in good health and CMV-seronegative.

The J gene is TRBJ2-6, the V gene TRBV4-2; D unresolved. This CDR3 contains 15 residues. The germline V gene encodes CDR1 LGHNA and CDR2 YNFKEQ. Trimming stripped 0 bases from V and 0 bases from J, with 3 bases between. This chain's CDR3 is CASSQDGSGANVLTF. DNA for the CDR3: TGTGCCAGCAGCCAAGACGGCTCTGGGGCCAACGTCCTGACTTTC.

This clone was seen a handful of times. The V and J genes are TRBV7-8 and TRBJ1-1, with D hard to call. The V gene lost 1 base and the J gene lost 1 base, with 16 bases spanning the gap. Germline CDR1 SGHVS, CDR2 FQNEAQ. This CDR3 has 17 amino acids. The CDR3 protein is CASSLGPHGVTNTEAFF. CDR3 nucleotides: TGTGCCAGCAGCTTAGGTCCGCACGGGGTCACGAACACTGAAGCTTTCTTT.

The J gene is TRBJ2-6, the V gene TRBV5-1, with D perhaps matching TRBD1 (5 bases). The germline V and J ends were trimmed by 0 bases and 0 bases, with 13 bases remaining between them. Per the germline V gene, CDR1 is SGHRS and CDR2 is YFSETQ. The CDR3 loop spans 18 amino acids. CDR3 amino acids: CASSLVGQLFSGANVLTF. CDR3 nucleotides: TGCGCCAGCAGCTTGGTAGGACAACTATTCTCTGGGGCCAACGTCCTGACTTTC.

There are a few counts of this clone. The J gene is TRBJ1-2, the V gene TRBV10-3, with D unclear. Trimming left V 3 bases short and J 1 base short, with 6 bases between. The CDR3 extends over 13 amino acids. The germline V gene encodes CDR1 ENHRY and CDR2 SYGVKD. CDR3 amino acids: CAISDGGNYGYTF. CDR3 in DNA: TGTGCCATCAGTGATGGCGGTAACTATGGCTACACCTTC.

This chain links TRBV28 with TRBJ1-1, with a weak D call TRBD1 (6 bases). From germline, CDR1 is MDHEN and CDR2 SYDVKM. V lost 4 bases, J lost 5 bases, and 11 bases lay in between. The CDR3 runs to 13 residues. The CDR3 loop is CASSYRVETEAFF. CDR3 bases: TGTGCCAGCAGTTACAGGGTCGAAACTGAAGCTTTCTTT.

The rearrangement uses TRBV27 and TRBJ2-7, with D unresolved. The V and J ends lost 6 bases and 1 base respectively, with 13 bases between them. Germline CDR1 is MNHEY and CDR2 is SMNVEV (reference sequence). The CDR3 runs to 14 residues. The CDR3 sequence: CASSSADGSYEQYF. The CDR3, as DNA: TGTGCCAGCAGCTCCGCAGACGGGTCCTACGAGCAGTACTTC.

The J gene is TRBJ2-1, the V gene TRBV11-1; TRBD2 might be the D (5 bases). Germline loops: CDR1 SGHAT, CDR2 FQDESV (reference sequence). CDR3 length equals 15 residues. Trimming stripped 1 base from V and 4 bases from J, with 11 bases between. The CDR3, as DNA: TGTGCCAGCAGCTTAGGGAGGACGGCTTACAATGAGCAGTTCTTC. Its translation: CASSLGRTAYNEQFF.

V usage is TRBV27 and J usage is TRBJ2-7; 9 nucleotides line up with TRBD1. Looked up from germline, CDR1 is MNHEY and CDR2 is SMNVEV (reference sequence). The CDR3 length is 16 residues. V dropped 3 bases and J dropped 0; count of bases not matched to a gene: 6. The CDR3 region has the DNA TGTGCCAGCAGTTTTGGGGGGACAGGGAGCTCCTACGAGCAGTACTTC. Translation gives CASSFGGTGSSYEQYF.

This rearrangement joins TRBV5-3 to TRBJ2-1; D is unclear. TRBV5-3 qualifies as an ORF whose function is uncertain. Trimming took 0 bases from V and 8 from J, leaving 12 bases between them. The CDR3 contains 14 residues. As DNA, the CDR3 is TGTGCCAGAAGCTTGGCCTCTAGAACCCATGAGCAGTTCTTC. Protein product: CARSLASRTHEQFF.

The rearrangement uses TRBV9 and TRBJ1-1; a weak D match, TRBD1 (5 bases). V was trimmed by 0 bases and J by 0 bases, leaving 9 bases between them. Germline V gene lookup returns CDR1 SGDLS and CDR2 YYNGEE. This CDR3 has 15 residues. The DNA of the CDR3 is TGTGCCAGCAGCGTAGGACAGATCATGAACACTGAAGCTTTCTTT. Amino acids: CASSVGQIMNTEAFF.

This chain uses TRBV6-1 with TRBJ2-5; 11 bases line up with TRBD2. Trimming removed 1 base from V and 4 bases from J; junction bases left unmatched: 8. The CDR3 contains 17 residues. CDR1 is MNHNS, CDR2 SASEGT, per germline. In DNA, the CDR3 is TGTGCCAGCAGTGAAGTGCCTAGCGGGGGGCCAGGAGAGACCCAGTACTTC. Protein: CASSEVPSGGPGETQYF.

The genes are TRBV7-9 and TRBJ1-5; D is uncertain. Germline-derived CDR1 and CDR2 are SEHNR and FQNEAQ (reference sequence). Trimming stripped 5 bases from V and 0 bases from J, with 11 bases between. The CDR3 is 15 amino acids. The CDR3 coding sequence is TGTGCCAGCAGCCCAGGCGGGTCTAGCAATCAGCCCCAGCATTTT. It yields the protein CASSPGGSSNQPQHF.

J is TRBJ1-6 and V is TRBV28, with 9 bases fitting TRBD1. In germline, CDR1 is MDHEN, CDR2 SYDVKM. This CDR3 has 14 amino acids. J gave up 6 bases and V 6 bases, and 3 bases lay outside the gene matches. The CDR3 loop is CASRRDRVNSPLHF. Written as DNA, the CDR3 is TGTGCCAGCAGGCGGGACAGGGTTAATTCACCCCTCCACTTT.

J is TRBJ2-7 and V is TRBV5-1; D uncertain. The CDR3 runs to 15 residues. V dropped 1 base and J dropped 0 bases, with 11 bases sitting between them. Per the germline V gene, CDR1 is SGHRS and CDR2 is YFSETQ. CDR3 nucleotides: TGCGCCAGCAGCTTGTATTATGAGGACTCCTACGAGCAGTACTTC. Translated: CASSLYYEDSYEQYF. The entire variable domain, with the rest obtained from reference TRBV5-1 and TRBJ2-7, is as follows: KAGVTQTPRYLIKTRGQQVTLSCSPISGHRSVSWYQQTPGQGLQFLFEYFSETQRNKGNFPGRFSGRQFSNSRSEMNVSTLELGDSALYLCASSLYYEDSYEQYFGPGTRLTVT.

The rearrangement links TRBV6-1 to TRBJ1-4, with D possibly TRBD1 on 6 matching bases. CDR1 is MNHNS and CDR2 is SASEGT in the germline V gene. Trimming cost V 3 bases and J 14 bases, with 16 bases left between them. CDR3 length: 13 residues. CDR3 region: CASSDGRDTRLFF. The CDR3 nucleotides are TGTGCCAGCAGTGATGGCCGGGACACTAGGCTGTTTTTT.

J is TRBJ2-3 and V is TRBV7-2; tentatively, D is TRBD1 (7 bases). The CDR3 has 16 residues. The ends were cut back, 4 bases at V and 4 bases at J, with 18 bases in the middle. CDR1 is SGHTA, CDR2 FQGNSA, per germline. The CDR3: CASSSQGGLGADTQYF. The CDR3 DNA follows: TGTGCCAGCAGCTCCCAGGGGGGCCTAGGCGCAGATACGCAGTATTTT.

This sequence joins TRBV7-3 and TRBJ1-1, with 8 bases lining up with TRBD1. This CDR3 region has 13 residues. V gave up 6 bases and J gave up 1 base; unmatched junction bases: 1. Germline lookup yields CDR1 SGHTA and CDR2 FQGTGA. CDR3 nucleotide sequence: TGTGCCAGCAGGGGACAGGAGAACACTGAAGCTTTCTTT. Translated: CASRGQENTEAFF.

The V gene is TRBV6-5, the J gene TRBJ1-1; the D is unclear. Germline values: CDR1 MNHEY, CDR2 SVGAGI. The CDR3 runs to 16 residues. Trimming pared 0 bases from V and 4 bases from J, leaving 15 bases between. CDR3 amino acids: CASSYSGSWPRTEAFF. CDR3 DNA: TGTGCCAGCAGTTACTCTGGCAGTTGGCCTCGCACTGAAGCTTTCTTT.

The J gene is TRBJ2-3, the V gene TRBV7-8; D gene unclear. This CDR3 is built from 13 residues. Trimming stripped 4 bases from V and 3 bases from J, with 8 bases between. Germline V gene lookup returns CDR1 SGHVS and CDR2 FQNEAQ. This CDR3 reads CASSSLRTDTQYF. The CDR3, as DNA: TGTGCCAGCAGCTCCCTGAGGACAGATACGCAGTATTTT.

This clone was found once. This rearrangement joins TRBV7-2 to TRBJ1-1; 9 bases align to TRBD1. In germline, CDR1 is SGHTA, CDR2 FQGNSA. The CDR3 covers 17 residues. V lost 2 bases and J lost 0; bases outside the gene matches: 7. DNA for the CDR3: TGTGCCAGCAGCTTAAAAACTGGGACAGGGCTGAACACTGAAGCTTTCTTT. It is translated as CASSLKTGTGLNTEAFF. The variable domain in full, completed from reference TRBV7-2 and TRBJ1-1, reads GAGVSQSPSNKVTEKGKDVELRCDPISGHTALYWYRQSLGQGLEFLIYFQGNSAPDKSGLPSDRFSAERTGGSVSTLTIQRTQQEDSAVYLCASSLKTGTGLNTEAFFGQGTRLTVV.

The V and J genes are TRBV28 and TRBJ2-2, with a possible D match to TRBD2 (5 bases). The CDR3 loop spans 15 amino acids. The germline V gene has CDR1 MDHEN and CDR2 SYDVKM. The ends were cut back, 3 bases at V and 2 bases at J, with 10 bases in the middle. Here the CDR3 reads CASSFASGNTGELFF. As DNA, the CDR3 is TGTGCCAGCAGTTTTGCCAGCGGAAACACCGGGGAGCTGTTTTTT.

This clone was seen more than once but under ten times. Written as DNA, the CDR3 is TGTGCCAGCAGTTACCCCCCTTCTAGGGGGCCTGAAGGCTACACCTTC. It specifies CASSYPPSRGPEGYTF. This chain connects TRBV28 to TRBJ1-2, with 7 bases that match TRBD1. There are 16 residues in the CDR3. V was clipped by 4 bases and J by 8 bases; unmatched bases: 16. The germline V gene encodes CDR1 MDHEN and CDR2 SYDVKM.

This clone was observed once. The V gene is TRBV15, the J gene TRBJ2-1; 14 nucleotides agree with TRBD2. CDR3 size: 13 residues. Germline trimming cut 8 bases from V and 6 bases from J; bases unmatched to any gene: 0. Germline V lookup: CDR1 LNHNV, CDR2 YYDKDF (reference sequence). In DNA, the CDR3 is TGTGCCACCGGGACTAGCGGGAGCAATGAGCAGTTCTTC. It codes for CATGTSGSNEQFF.

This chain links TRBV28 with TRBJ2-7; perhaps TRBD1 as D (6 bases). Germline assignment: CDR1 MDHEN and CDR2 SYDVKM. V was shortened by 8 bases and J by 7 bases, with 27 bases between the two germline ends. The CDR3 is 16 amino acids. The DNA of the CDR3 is TGTGCCAGCCTCCCCCGAGCCAGACAGGCCAGCGCAGAGCAGTACTTC. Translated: CASLPRARQASAEQYF.

The CDR3 reads CASTESGANVLTF. In DNA, the CDR3 is TGTGCCAGCACCGAGTCTGGGGCCAACGTCCTGACTTTC. The V gene is TRBV7-2, the J gene TRBJ2-6, with D hard to call. This CDR3 contains 13 residues. Germline CDR1 SGHTA, CDR2 FQGNSA. Trimming shortened V by 7 bases and J by 1 base, and 5 bases separated the two germline ends.

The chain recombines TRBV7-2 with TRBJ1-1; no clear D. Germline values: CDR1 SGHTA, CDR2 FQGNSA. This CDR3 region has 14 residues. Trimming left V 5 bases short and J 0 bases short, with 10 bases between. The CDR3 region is CASSGEALNTEAFF. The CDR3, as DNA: TGTGCCAGCAGCGGGGAGGCGTTGAACACTGAAGCTTTCTTT.